One T cell receptor beta chain is described in this entry. In the original processing: Estimation of nucleated cell counts was performed using reference gene primer amplification. Generated by immunoSEQ multiplex PCR, the TCRdb table keeps only in-frame clones and is missing some. That table gives V, J and clone size, and the DNA gave D and trimming. Among about 270,000 clones listed, 82% were seen once. The CDR3 contains 14 residues. Germline trimming cut 11 bases from V and 3 bases from J; bases unmatched to any gene: 7. Germline loops: CDR1 KGHSH, CDR2 LQKENI. These data belong to a study of blood T cell repertoires in COVID-19. Study-level background: Acute and convalescent COVID-19 samples came from the United States, Italy and Spain. The analysed material was cDNA or gDNA that came from T cells, B-cell-depleted T cells, or PBMCs.

The sequence derives from a woman between 18 and 30 years old with acute or convalescent COVID-19. Input material: peripheral blood. This chain links TRBV18 with TRBJ2-2, with 9 bases that match TRBD2. The CDR3 is CACRLAEYTGELFF. The CDR3 DNA reads TGTGCCTGCCGACTAGCGGAGTACACCGGGGAGCTGTTTTTT.